This T cell receptor beta chain was sequenced during a study of blood T cell repertoires in COVID-19. Study information: Samples taken during acute and convalescent COVID-19 were collected in the United States, Italy and Spain.

Germline lookup yields CDR1 MNHEY and CDR2 SMNVEV (reference sequence). The trim removed 6 bases at V and 8 bases at J, leaving 10 bases unmatched. CDR3 length equals 15 residues. Methods used by the authors: How many nucleated cells were present was estimated from reference gene primer amplification. Only in-frame clones appear in the TCRdb table, and some are missing; sequencing was by immunoSEQ multiplex PCR. V, J and clone size are those of that table, while D and trimming were read from the DNA. The sample consists of approximately 80,000 clones, roughly 91% of them appearing once. The sequencing sample was made of peripheral blood. The chain combines TRBV27 with TRBJ1-4, with 9 bases lining up with TRBD1. This TCR was sampled from a woman aged 45 to 65 in a cohort sampled during active COVID-19. The CDR3 spells CASRFRGTGREKLFF. The CDR3 DNA reads TGTGCCAGCAGATTCCGCGGGACAGGGCGGGAAAAACTGTTTTTT.